This entry lists 17 T cell receptor beta chains sequenced from one sample in a study of T-cell memory formation after mild COVID-19. In TCRdb, the 5' RACE reads were re-called with MiXCR into one record per CDR3 protein. The sample has 200,000 to 300,000 distinct CDR3 sequences, 16% seen once. The sequenced sample was PBMCs or a T cell subset sorted from them (not recorded which). The receptors shown here come from a man aged 18 to 30 who had mild COVID-19 (a few samples of this study predate the infection). Cell type and time point are not known.

This clonotype has a handful of counts. The chain uses TRBV12-3 or TRBV12-4 and TRBJ2-5; D ambiguous. Trimming pared 5 bases from V and 1 base from J, leaving 8 bases between. The length of the CDR3 is 13 residues. The CDR3 loop reads CASSITLQETQYF. The CDR3 DNA reads as TGTGCCAGCAGTATAACCCTCCAAGAGACCCAGTACTTC.

The count of this clonotype is one. The chain couples TRBV2 to TRBJ1-1, with D possibly TRBD1 on 5 matching bases. Trimming left V 8 bases short and J 6 bases short, with 10 bases between. The CDR3 contains 11 residues. Germline CDR1 reads SNHLY; CDR2 reads FYNNEI. In DNA form, the CDR3 reads TGTGCCAGCTCCAGGGCCGCTGAAGCTTTCTTT. It specifies CASSRAAEAFF. The whole variable domain, filled in from reference TRBV2 and TRBJ1-1, reads EPEVTQTPSHQVTQMGQEVILRCVPISNHLYFYWYRQILGQKVEFLVSFYNNEISEKSEIFDDQFSVERPDGSNFTLKIRSTKLEDSAMYFCASSRAAEAFFGQGTRLTVV.

The gene calls are TRBV7-9 and TRBJ1-2; D uncertain. The CDR3 extends over 17 amino acids. In germline, CDR1 is SEHNR, CDR2 FQNEAQ (reference sequence). The ends were cut back, 1 base at V and 0 bases at J, with 15 bases in the middle. The CDR3 sequence: CASSLVSAPGANYGYTF. The CDR3 coding sequence is TGTGCCAGCAGCTTAGTTTCCGCTCCCGGGGCTAACTATGGCTACACCTTC.

The table lists this clonotype with a few counts. J is TRBJ2-6 and V is TRBV20-1, with D hard to call. CDR1 is DFQATT and CDR2 is SNEGSKA in the germline V gene (reference sequence). This CDR3 has 16 residues. Deletions cut 6 bases from V and 0 bases from J, with 15 bases between. CDR3 nucleotide sequence: TGCAGTGCCTCCTCCCTTGGGCGCTCTGGGGCCAACGTCCTGACTTTC. Translating gives CSASSLGRSGANVLTF.

The J gene is TRBJ2-1, the V gene TRBV5-4, with D possibly TRBD1 on 6 matching bases. CDR3 length: 14 amino acids. V was pared by 2 bases and J by 8 bases, with 14 bases between. Germline-derived CDR1 and CDR2 are SGHNT and YYREEE (reference sequence). The CDR3 DNA follows: TGTGCCAGCAGCTTAGACAGGCGCCTCGATGAGCAGTTCTTC. The encoded protein is CASSLDRRLDEQFF.

CDR3 sequence (DNA): TGTGCCAGCAGTTTCGTGGGACTTAGCACAGATACGCAGTATTTT. It is translated as CASSFVGLSTDTQYF. V gene TRBV27 combines with J gene TRBJ2-3; D possibly corresponds to TRBD2 (6 bases). V lost 3 bases and J lost 0, with 10 bases in between. The CDR3 contains 15 residues. The germline V gene encodes CDR1 MNHEY and CDR2 SMNVEV (reference sequence).

The gene calls are TRBV6-2 or TRBV6-3 and TRBJ2-7, with D perhaps TRBD1 or TRBD2 (5 bases each). V was cut by 2 bases and J by 0 bases, with 8 bases left in between. This CDR3 region has 14 residues. The germline gives CDR1 MNHEY, CDR2 SVGEGT. The CDR3 reads CASSYGGGSYEQYV. The DNA of the CDR3 is TGTGCCAGCAGTTACGGGGGTGGCTCCTACGAGCAGTACGTC.

The chain has TRBV7-9 and TRBJ2-5; D possibly uses TRBD1 or TRBD2 (5 bases each). Germline CDR1 reads SEHNR; CDR2 reads FQNEAQ (reference sequence). Trimming removed 5 bases at V and 2 bases at J, with 21 bases between. The CDR3 spans 17 residues. The CDR3 sequence: CASSEPPATGGQETQYF. The CDR3 DNA follows: TGTGCCAGCAGCGAACCGCCAGCCACAGGAGGACAAGAGACCCAGTACTTC.

The chain is built from TRBV5-1 and TRBJ1-1; possibly TRBD1 for D (6 bases). The germline V gene has CDR1 SGHRS and CDR2 YFSETQ. V lost 4 bases, J lost 4 bases, and 17 bases lay in between. There are 15 residues in the CDR3. Here the CDR3 DNA reads TGCGCCAGCAGCGTGGAAACAGGGATGGGCACTGAAGCTTTCTTT. Its translation: CASSVETGMGTEAFF.

This clonotype was detected ten times or more. The chain couples TRBV7-9 to TRBJ2-3, with D possibly TRBD1 on 6 matching bases. The V gene's germline CDR1 is SEHNR and CDR2 FQNEAQ (reference sequence). This CDR3 contains 14 residues. The V gene lost 3 bases and the J gene lost 1 base, with 8 bases spanning the gap. DNA of the CDR3: TGTGCCAGCAGCTTGGACAGTGGCACAGATACGCAGTATTTT. Translating gives CASSLDSGTDTQYF.

This clonotype has ten or more counts. The rearrangement joins TRBV9 to TRBJ2-1, with 16 bases matching TRBD2. The ends lost 1 base at V and 7 bases at J; junction bases unmatched: 11. The germline gives CDR1 SGDLS, CDR2 YYNGEE. The CDR3 covers 19 residues. CDR3 nucleotide sequence: TGTGCCAGCAGCGTACTTGGGACTAGCGGGGGGGATAAGAGGAATGAGCAGTTCTTC. It specifies CASSVLGTSGGDKRNEQFF. Filled out from reference TRBV9 and TRBJ2-1, the complete variable domain reads DSGVTQTPKHLITATGQRVTLRCSPRSGDLSVYWYQQSLDQGLQFLIQYYNGEERAKGNILERFSAQQFPDLHSELNLSSLELGDSALYFCASSVLGTSGGDKRNEQFFGPGTRLTVL.

The chain employs TRBV7-2 and TRBJ1-1, with D perhaps matching TRBD1 (6 bases). V was clipped by 0 bases and J by 10 bases, with 12 bases between them. The CDR3 loop spans 13 amino acids. Looked up from germline, CDR1 is SGHTA and CDR2 is FQGNSA. For the CDR3, the DNA is TGTGCCAGCAGCTTAGCCACGGGGGCACGAGCTTTCTTT. Residues: CASSLATGARAFF.

In this sample, this clonotype turned up a few times. The V and J genes are TRBV7-6 and TRBJ2-5, with 11 positions matching TRBD1. V shed 5 bases, J shed 2 bases, and the junction held 7 bases outside the gene matches. Germline V gene sequence: CDR1 SGHVS, CDR2 FNYEAQ. This CDR3 has 16 amino acids. CDR3 sequence (DNA): TGTGCCAGCAGCACACCCGGGACAGGGGGACAAGAGACCCAGTACTTC. Translation: CASSTPGTGGQETQYF. Drawing the rest from reference TRBV7-6 and TRBJ2-5, the complete variable domain is GAGVSQSPRYKVTKRGQDVALRCDPISGHVSLYWYRQALGQGPEFLTYFNYEAQQDKSGLPNDRFSAERPEGSISTLTIQRTEQRDSAMYRCASSTPGTGGQETQYFGPGTRLLVL.

The V and J genes are TRBV20-1 and TRBJ2-5; 8 positions agree with TRBD1. The V segment lost 2 bases and the J segment 5 bases; nucleotides outside the gene matches: 10. The germline CDR1 and CDR2 sequences are DFQATT and SNEGSKA (reference sequence). This CDR3 comprises 15 residues. CDR3 sequence reads: CSARPPDRGTETQYF. As DNA, the CDR3 is TGCAGTGCTAGACCCCCCGACAGGGGAACCGAGACCCAGTACTTC.

The V call is TRBV7-8, the J call TRBJ2-5, with TRBD2 matching over 10 bases. The CDR3 covers 16 residues. J gave up 5 bases and V 0 bases, and 6 bases lay outside the gene matches. CDR1 and CDR2 (germline): SGHVS, FQNEAQ. The CDR3 reads CASSLARLAGVETQYF. CDR3 DNA: TGTGCCAGCAGCTTAGCGCGGCTAGCGGGGGTTGAGACCCAGTACTTC.

V gene TRBV6-1 combines with J gene TRBJ1-1, with 7 bases aligning to TRBD1. The CDR3 spans 11 residues. The ends lost 7 bases at V and 11 bases at J; junction bases unmatched: 7. CDR1 and CDR2 from the germline V gene are MNHNS and SASEGT. The CDR3 protein is CASKGAAMAFF. In nucleotides, the CDR3 is TGTGCCAGCAAGGGGGCGGCTATGGCTTTCTTT.

The V call is TRBV24-1, the J call TRBJ2-1; 7 bases align to TRBD2. This CDR3 contains 15 residues. With 6 bases clipped from V and 4 bases from J, the junction kept 8 bases outside the gene matches. Germline CDR1 reads KGHDR; CDR2 reads SFDVKD. The CDR3 sequence is CATSPWGGSYNEQFF. The DNA of the CDR3 is TGTGCCACCAGTCCCTGGGGGGGGTCGTACAATGAGCAGTTCTTC.